This T cell receptor beta chain was sequenced for a study of CD8 T cells in Susac syndrome. The germline CDR1 and CDR2 sequences are SQVTM and ANQGSEA. The length of the CDR3 is 13 residues. Trimming took 3 bases from V and 1 from J, leaving 8 bases between them. The authors sequenced TCR beta from blood CD8+ and CD4+ T cells. The authors negatively isolated CD8+ and CD4+ T cells and FACS-enriched TEMRA cells. An input of roughly 0.5 to 1 ug of RNA was subjected to reverse transcription using random hexamers. The method of amplification for TCR beta CDR3 was immunoSEQ multiplex PCR, covering 54 Vbeta and 13 Jbeta. TCRdb recomputed calls from the immunoSEQ multiplex PCR reads with MiXCR, one row per CDR3 protein. Altogether around 200,000 distinct CDR3 sequences are present, roughly 94% being singletons, with the ten largest covering about 0.094%.

This chain uses TRBV29-1 with TRBJ2-3; the D gene is possibly TRBD2 (6 bases). This clonotype was obtained from a human donor in good health. The source material was CD4+ T cells from PBMCs. DNA for the CDR3: TGCAGCGTTGAGGCTAGCGGCACAGATACGCAGTATTTT. Protein sequence: CSVEASGTDTQYF.